What follows are 27 T cell receptor beta chains derived from one specimen sequenced in a study of blood T cell repertoires in COVID-19. Sequenced by immunoSEQ multiplex PCR; TCRdb stores in-frame clones only, minus some. The table includes 200,000 or so clones, approximately 84% detected once. What was sequenced was peripheral blood. These receptors came from a woman aged 70-85 years with active or convalescent COVID-19.

The chain employs TRBV24-1 and TRBJ2-1; possible D gene TRBD2, 7 bases. The germline CDR1 and CDR2 sequences are KGHDR and SFDVKD. CDR3 length: 16 amino acids. V was clipped by 4 bases and J by 7 bases, with 19 bases between them. CDR3 protein: CATSETGRTRMNEQFF. CDR3 DNA sequence: TGTGCCACCAGTGAGACAGGACGGACTAGGATGAATGAGCAGTTCTTC.

This chain links TRBV28 with TRBJ2-7; D unclear. Trimming took off 6 bases at V and 3 bases at J, with 12 bases between the two ends. The CDR3 contains 13 residues. The germline V gene encodes CDR1 MDHEN and CDR2 SYDVKM. The CDR3 region has the DNA TGTGCCAGCAGCTCAACACCGGGCTACGAGCAGTACTTC. Protein sequence: CASSSTPGYEQYF.

The chain recombines TRBV28 with TRBJ2-2; tentatively, D is TRBD2 (5 bases). Trimming took off 3 bases at V and 0 bases at J, with 8 bases between the two ends. CDR1 is MDHEN and CDR2 is SYDVKM in the germline V gene. This CDR3 spans 15 amino acids. CDR3 residues: CASSFGSANTGELFF. The CDR3 nucleotides are TGTGCCAGCAGTTTTGGGAGTGCGAACACCGGGGAGCTGTTTTTT.

This rearrangement joins TRBV18 to TRBJ1-1; 7 nucleotides agree with TRBD1. CDR1 and CDR2 (germline): KGHSH, LQKENI. Trimming at V came to 6 bases and at J to 1 base, leaving 8 bases not matched to a gene. The CDR3 spans 15 residues. The CDR3 sequence is CASSPRGKGNTEAFF. The CDR3 DNA reads as TGTGCCAGCTCGCCCAGGGGGAAGGGGAACACTGAAGCTTTCTTT.

The rearrangement uses TRBV18 and TRBJ1-1, with 8 bases matching TRBD1. Germline values: CDR1 KGHSH, CDR2 LQKENI. V lost 5 bases to trimming and J lost 3 bases; unmatched junction nucleotides: 8. This CDR3 is 15 amino acids long. Here the CDR3 DNA reads TGTGCCAGCTCATCCCGGACAGGGAGCGACACTGAAGCTTTCTTT. Protein sequence: CASSSRTGSDTEAFF.

The chain couples TRBV5-1 to TRBJ2-7; 11 bases match TRBD2. Trimming removed 5 bases from V and 6 bases from J; junction bases left unmatched: 7. Germline CDR1 SGHRS, CDR2 YFSETQ. The CDR3 is 14 amino acids. CDR3 in amino acids: CASRLLAGVGEQYF. CDR3 coding DNA: TGCGCCAGCAGGTTACTAGCGGGAGTCGGCGAGCAGTACTTC.

This sequence joins TRBV18 and TRBJ2-7, with 8 bases identical to TRBD2. Germline V gives CDR1 KGHSH, CDR2 LQKENI. The trim removed 1 base at V and 5 bases at J, leaving 16 bases unmatched. This CDR3 contains 18 residues. CDR3 coding DNA: TGTGCCAGCTCACCACGGTTCTCTTCGGGAGGGCCGGGAAACGAGCAGTACTTC. It encodes CASSPRFSSGGPGNEQYF.

In this sample, this clone turned up once. V usage is TRBV6-5 and J usage is TRBJ1-6; D might be TRBD1 (5 bases). V gave up 8 bases and J gave up 7 bases, with 15 bases separating them. This CDR3 has 14 amino acids. Per germline, CDR1 MNHEY and CDR2 SVGAGI. CDR3 sequence reads: CASGRAGLNSPLHF. The CDR3 region has the DNA TGTGCCAGCGGCCGGGCAGGGCTCAATTCACCCCTCCACTTT.

The CDR3 here is CASSSPPGLAGGGTDTQYF. CDR3 DNA: TGCGCCAGCAGCTCCCCTCCGGGACTAGCGGGGGGGGGCACAGATACGCAGTATTTT. The V gene is TRBV5-1, the J gene TRBJ2-3, with 16 bases that match TRBD2. From germline, CDR1 is SGHRS and CDR2 YFSETQ. The CDR3 spans 19 residues. V shed 3 bases and J 1 base; nucleotides not matched to a gene: 8.

This chain links TRBV28 with TRBJ2-2; 12 nucleotides align to TRBD2. Germline loops: CDR1 MDHEN, CDR2 SYDVKM. V was clipped by 3 bases and J by 2 bases; unmatched bases: 7. The CDR3 spans 18 residues. Here the CDR3 DNA reads TGTGCCAGCAGTTTGTTAAGACTAGCGGGAGTAAACACCGGGGAGCTGTTTTTT. Its translation is CASSLLRLAGVNTGELFF.

The V gene is TRBV27, the J gene TRBJ2-1; TRBD2 matches at 13 bases. The V segment lost 4 bases and the J segment 7 bases; nucleotides outside the gene matches: 10. CDR3 length equals 17 residues. From germline, CDR1 is MNHEY and CDR2 SMNVEV (reference sequence). The CDR3 protein is CASSSPGTSGRVNEQFF. The CDR3 DNA reads as TGTGCCAGCAGTTCCCCGGGCACTAGCGGGAGGGTGAATGAGCAGTTCTTC.

The gene calls are TRBV15 and TRBJ2-6, with 10 positions matching TRBD2. Trimming at V came to 3 bases and at J to 0 bases, leaving 5 bases not matched to a gene. In germline, CDR1 is LNHNV, CDR2 YYDKDF (reference sequence). CDR3 length equals 18 residues. DNA of the CDR3: TGTGCCACCAGCAGTAGGAGCGGGAGGGCCTCTGGGGCCAACGTCCTGACTTTC. Translating gives CATSSRSGRASGANVLTF.

This clone was counted once. This rearrangement joins TRBV27 to TRBJ2-1; a possible D gene is TRBD2 (5 bases). The germline V gene encodes CDR1 MNHEY and CDR2 SMNVEV (reference sequence). The germline V and J ends were trimmed by 2 bases and 0 bases, with 8 bases remaining between them. This CDR3 region has 15 residues. In nucleotides, the CDR3 is TGTGCCAGCAGTTTAGGGCTAGCCTCCTACAATGAGCAGTTCTTC. It encodes CASSLGLASYNEQFF.

The chain joins TRBV10-3 to TRBJ1-4, with 7 bases identical to TRBD1. Germline CDR1 is ENHRY and CDR2 is SYGVKD. V dropped 3 bases and J dropped 2; count of bases not matched to a gene: 3. The CDR3 loop spans 15 amino acids. CDR3 protein: CAISERQGTNEKLFF. In DNA form, the CDR3 reads TGTGCCATCAGTGAACGACAGGGTACTAATGAAAAACTGTTTTTT.

As for this clone: Relative to the germline gene, one junction end is altered; a read error may explain this. This sequence joins TRBV24-1 and TRBJ2-5, with D tentatively TRBD2 (5 bases). The length of the CDR3 is 15 residues. Germline V CDR1 and CDR2: KGHDR, SFDVKD. The chain's CDR3 is CAISDEGFPTETQYF. CDR3 sequence (DNA): TGTGCCATCAGTGACGAGGGCTTCCCGACAGAGACCCAGTACTTC.

The rearrangement joins TRBV6-1 to TRBJ1-5, with TRBD1 matching over 10 bases. Trimming took 7 bases from V and 5 from J; bases not matched to a gene: 11. CDR1 is MNHNS and CDR2 is SASEGT in the germline V gene. CDR3 length: 16 amino acids. CDR3 in amino acids: CASNKATTGGYQPQHF. DNA for the CDR3: TGTGCCAGCAATAAAGCCACGACAGGGGGCTATCAGCCCCAGCATTTT.

The J gene is TRBJ2-3, the V gene TRBV13; 9 nucleotides line up with TRBD2. With 5 bases clipped from V and 4 bases from J, the junction kept 7 bases outside the gene matches. Germline V gene sequence: CDR1 PRHDT, CDR2 FYEKMQ (reference sequence). CDR3 length equals 15 residues. The CDR3 region is CASSPPGLAADTQYF. CDR3 coding DNA: TGTGCCAGCAGCCCGCCGGGACTAGCCGCAGATACGCAGTATTTT.

CDR3 coding DNA: TGCAGCGTTGTCAGGGGGCCCTTCACTGAAGCTTTCTTT. The encoded protein is CSVVRGPFTEAFF. The rearrangement uses TRBV29-1 and TRBJ1-1; 8 positions agree with TRBD1. The CDR3 spans 13 residues. The germline CDR1 and CDR2 sequences are SQVTM and ANQGSEA. The trim removed 4 bases at V and 4 bases at J, leaving 5 bases unmatched.

This clone has more than one count but fewer than ten. This rearrangement joins TRBV4-2 to TRBJ1-2, with 10 bases identical to TRBD1. CDR1 and CDR2 from the germline V gene are LGHNA and YNFKEQ. The ends lost 3 bases at V and 2 bases at J; junction bases unmatched: 6. The CDR3 contains 16 residues. The CDR3 reads CASSQGGQGENYGYTF. The CDR3 bases are TGTGCCAGCAGCCAGGGAGGACAGGGGGAGAACTATGGCTACACCTTC.

This clone was counted a single time. This chain connects TRBV19 to TRBJ1-5; 10 nucleotides match TRBD1. CDR3 length equals 12 residues. Germline CDR1 is LNHDA and CDR2 is SQIVND (reference sequence). V was pared by 9 bases and J by 5 bases, with 1 base of the junction left unmatched. The CDR3: CASGTGDQPQHF. CDR3 DNA sequence: TGTGCCAGCGGGACAGGGGATCAGCCCCAGCATTTT.

This chain uses TRBV2 with TRBJ2-2, with TRBD2 identical over 10 bases. There are 16 residues in the CDR3. Unmatched junction bases numbered 5, after V lost 0 bases and J lost 7 bases. CDR1 SNHLY and CDR2 FYNNEI come from the germline V gene. The CDR3 nucleotides are TGTGCCAGCAGTGAAGCAGCGGGAGGGCTACTCGGGGAGCTGTTTTTT. This sequence encodes CASSEAAGGLLGELFF.

The genes are TRBV6-5 and TRBJ1-2; 7 bases are a match to TRBD1. Germline V gives CDR1 MNHEY, CDR2 SVGAGI. The CDR3 sequence is 13 residues long. The V segment lost 11 bases and the J segment 0 bases; nucleotides outside the gene matches: 6. CDR3 sequence: CAVSQGSNYGYTF. As DNA, the CDR3 is TGTGCCGTCTCACAGGGGTCTAACTATGGCTACACCTTC.

This clone was observed once. V gene TRBV5-1 combines with J gene TRBJ2-2; D may be TRBD2 (5 bases). Trimming pared 0 bases from V and 6 bases from J, leaving 9 bases between. The CDR3 is 14 residues long. The germline gives CDR1 SGHRS, CDR2 YFSETQ. The CDR3 spells CASSLERGAGELFF. Here the CDR3 DNA reads TGCGCCAGCAGCTTGGAACGGGGAGCCGGGGAGCTGTTTTTT.

There are a few counts of this clone. The chain couples TRBV27 to TRBJ1-3, with TRBD1 as a possible D gene (6 bases). This CDR3 is 16 amino acids long. Trimming removed 5 bases at V and 0 bases at J, with 14 bases between. From germline, CDR1 is MNHEY and CDR2 SMNVEV (reference sequence). The CDR3 nucleotides are TGTGCCAGCAGTCCCTTGGACAGACGCTCTGGAAACACCATATATTTT. Amino acid sequence: CASSPLDRRSGNTIYF.

This clone was detected only a few times. The chain recombines TRBV28 with TRBJ1-2; 9 bases agree with TRBD1. Germline loops: CDR1 MDHEN, CDR2 SYDVKM. The ends lost 10 bases at V and 3 bases at J; junction bases unmatched: 18. The CDR3 contains 17 residues. The CDR3 DNA reads TGTGCCATCCAAGACCAGGACAGGGGTCTCACCGACTATGGCTACACCTTC. This translates into CAIQDQDRGLTDYGYTF.

The chain carries TRBV7-9 and TRBJ2-7, with D perhaps matching TRBD2 (7 bases). This CDR3 region has 14 residues. The V end was cut by 1 base, the J end by 5 bases, with 12 bases between. CDR1 and CDR2 from the germline V gene are SEHNR and FQNEAQ (reference sequence). The CDR3 protein is CASSLGQGRDEQYF. The CDR3 nucleotides are TGTGCCAGCAGCTTAGGGCAGGGGAGGGACGAGCAGTACTTC.

The chain recombines TRBV5-6 with TRBJ2-1, with 8 positions matching TRBD2. J gave up 2 bases and V 0 bases, and 4 bases lay outside the gene matches. The CDR3 loop spans 16 amino acids. Germline V gene data show CDR1 as SGHDT and CDR2 as YYEEEE. CDR3 in DNA: TGTGCCAGCAGCTTGGGTCCCGGGAGGGCCTACAATGAGCAGTTCTTC. Protein sequence: CASSLGPGRAYNEQFF.